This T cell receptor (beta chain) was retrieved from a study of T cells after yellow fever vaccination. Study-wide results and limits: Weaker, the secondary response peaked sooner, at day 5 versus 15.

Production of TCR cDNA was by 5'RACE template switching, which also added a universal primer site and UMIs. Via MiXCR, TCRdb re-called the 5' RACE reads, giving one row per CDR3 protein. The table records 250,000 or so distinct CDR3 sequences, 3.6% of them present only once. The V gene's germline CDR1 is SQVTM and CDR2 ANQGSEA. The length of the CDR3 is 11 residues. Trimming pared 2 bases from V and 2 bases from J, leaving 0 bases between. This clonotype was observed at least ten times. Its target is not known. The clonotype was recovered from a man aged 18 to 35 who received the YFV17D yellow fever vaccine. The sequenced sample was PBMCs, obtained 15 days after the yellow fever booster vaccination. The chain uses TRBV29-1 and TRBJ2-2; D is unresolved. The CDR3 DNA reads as TGCAGCGTTGAAAACACCGGGGAGCTGTTTTTT. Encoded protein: CSVENTGELFF.